This note documents a single TCR beta chain sequence. Its specificity is not known. V lost 4 bases to trimming and J lost 0 bases, with 7 bases between them. CDR1 and CDR2 (germline): SGHVS, FNYEAQ. The CDR3 contains 15 residues. PCR primers comprised 60 Vbeta and 13 Jbeta primers. Clones were sequenced by immunoSEQ multiplex PCR, and TCRdb holds only the in-frame ones, with some missing. Among some 130,000 clones listed, about 74% were seen once. These data are taken from a study of cytomegalovirus exposure and HLA in healthy donors. Study details: Earlier results showed 117 million unique TCR beta sequences derived from roughly 180 million T cells. Study-wide points: The study labeled 150 to 200 TCR beta chains cytomegalovirus-associated. Later analysis identified a missense DCLRE1C variant that was linked to TCR beta V- and J-gene trimming.

The TCR was taken from a man in his thirties or forties in good health and CMV-seronegative. Sequenced material: PBMCs. The chain is built from TRBV7-6 and TRBJ2-6; the D gene is possibly TRBD1 (5 bases). CDR3 sequence: CASSSTVSGANVLTF. DNA for the CDR3: TGTGCCAGCAGCTCGACAGTCTCTGGGGCCAACGTCCTGACTTTC.